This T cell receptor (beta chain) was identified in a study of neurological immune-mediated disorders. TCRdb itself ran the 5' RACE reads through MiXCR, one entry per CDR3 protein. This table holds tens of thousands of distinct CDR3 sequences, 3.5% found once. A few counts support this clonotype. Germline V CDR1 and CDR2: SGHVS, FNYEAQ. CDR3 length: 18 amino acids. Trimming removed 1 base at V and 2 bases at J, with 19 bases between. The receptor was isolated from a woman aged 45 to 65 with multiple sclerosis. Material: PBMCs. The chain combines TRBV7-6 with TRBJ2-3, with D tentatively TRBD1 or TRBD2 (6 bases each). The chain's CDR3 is CASSLVPGRGQLTDTQYF. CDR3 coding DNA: TGTGCCAGCAGCTTAGTTCCAGGGCGGGGACAACTCACAGATACGCAGTATTTT.